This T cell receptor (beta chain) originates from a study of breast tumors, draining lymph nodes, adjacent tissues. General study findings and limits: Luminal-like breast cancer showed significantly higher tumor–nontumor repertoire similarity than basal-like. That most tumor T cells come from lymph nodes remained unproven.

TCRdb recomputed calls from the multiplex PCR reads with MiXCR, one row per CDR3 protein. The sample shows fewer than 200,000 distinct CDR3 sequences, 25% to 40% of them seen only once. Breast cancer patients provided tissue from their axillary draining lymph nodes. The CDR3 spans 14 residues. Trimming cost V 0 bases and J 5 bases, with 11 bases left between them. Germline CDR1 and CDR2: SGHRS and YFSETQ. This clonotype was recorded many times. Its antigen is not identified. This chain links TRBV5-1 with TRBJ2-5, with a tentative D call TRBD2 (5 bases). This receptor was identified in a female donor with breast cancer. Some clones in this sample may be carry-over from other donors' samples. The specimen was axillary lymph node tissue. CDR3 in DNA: TGCGCCAGCAGCTTGGCCGAGTGGAGGGAGACCCAGTACTTC. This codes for CASSLAEWRETQYF. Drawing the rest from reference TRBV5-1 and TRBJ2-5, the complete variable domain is KAGVTQTPRYLIKTRGQQVTLSCSPISGHRSVSWYQQTPGQGLQFLFEYFSETQRNKGNFPGRFSGRQFSNSRSEMNVSTLELGDSALYLCASSLAEWRETQYFGPGTRLLVL.